This entry concerns a single T cell receptor beta chain. Original data processing: Reference gene primer amplification gave nucleated cell count estimates. Repertoires were generated with immunoSEQ multiplex PCR, while TCRdb's copy carries only in-frame clones and drops some. V and J calls and clone size are those listed in that table; D and trimming were worked out from the DNA. This table has some 320,000 clones, 90% appearing once. The sample belongs to a study of blood T cell repertoires in COVID-19. On the study more broadly: The United States, Italy and Spain provided the acute and convalescent COVID-19 samples. The analysed material was cDNA or gDNA that came from T cells, B-cell-depleted T cells, or PBMCs.

Across about two dozen US areas, participants ranged in age from about 18 to 100 years. The receptor's source is a man aged 55 to 70 who had recovered from COVID-19. Input material: PBMCs or T cells enriched from blood (not recorded which).

The DNA of the CDR3 is TGCAGCGTTGAAGTAGAGTCGATCTATGGCTACACCTTC. Its translation is CSVEVESIYGYTF. V and J are TRBV29-1 and TRBJ1-2; no firm D call. The CDR3 runs to 13 residues. Trimming shortened V by 1 base and J by 4 bases, and 10 bases separated the two germline ends. Germline assignment: CDR1 SQVTM and CDR2 ANQGSEA.